This TCR beta chain derives from a study of blood T cell repertoires in COVID-19. For the study at large: Collection of acute and convalescent COVID-19 samples took place in the United States, Italy and Spain.

Participants' own reports of clinical history determined their cohort assignment. Resolution of symptoms, clearance, or two negative PCRs was present in recovered Cohort 3 donors. This table comes from immunoSEQ multiplex PCR, and its TCRdb copy is limited to in-frame clones, with some not included. The sample records about 300,000 clones, 85% to 90% being singletons. This sequence was found in a man younger than 40 who had recovered from COVID-19. The sample was PBMCs or T cells enriched from blood (not recorded which).

In DNA, the CDR3 is TGCGCCAGCAGCCTCGCGGGTGCCTACGAGCAGTACTTC. The encoded protein is CASSLAGAYEQYF. The V and J genes are TRBV4-1 and TRBJ2-7; the D gene is possibly TRBD2 (5 bases). Trimming removed 4 bases from V and 2 bases from J, with 9 bases in between. CDR3 length equals 13 residues. Germline V lookup: CDR1 MGHRA, CDR2 YSYEKL.